The sequence of this TCR beta chain was determined in a study of early T cells in non-severe SARS-CoV-2 infection. About the research overall: The sequenced material was bulk RNA from unsorted whole blood, and its chains were unpaired.

This clonotype was detected a few times. Antigen: not known. The CDR3 loop spans 15 amino acids. Germline V gene data show CDR1 as DFQATT and CDR2 as SNEGSKA (reference sequence). V trimming: 3 bases; J trimming: 4 bases; junction bases outside the gene matches: 6. Regarding the study as a whole: VDJdb matching favored anti-spike CD8 responses, missing private and CD4 specificities.

Molecules of cDNA were individually given unique molecular identifiers that were attached to them. Using its own MiXCR run on the 5' RACE reads, TCRdb lists one record per CDR3 protein. The sample lists tens of thousands of distinct CDR3 sequences; roughly 9% were seen once. Sequencing was done on a sample of whole blood. This receptor was taken from an adult who was a healthcare worker with PCR-confirmed SARS-CoV-2 infection or an uninfected control (not recorded which). The chain uses TRBV20-1 and TRBJ2-1; the match to TRBD1 covers 10 bases. CDR3 sequence reads: CSASPGQGVYNEQFF. CDR3 nucleotides: TGCAGTGCTAGCCCCGGACAGGGGGTTTACAATGAGCAGTTCTTC.